This T cell receptor beta chain was sequenced in a study of spatial heterogeneity in lung cancer. Study at large: Available follow-up PBMC samples were sequenced, at a median of approximately two years post-resection.

The time point is: blood at routine non-recurrence follow-up after resection. Whole RNA, which was extracted from tumor, nontumor lung tissue or frozen PBMC, was sequenced without any cell sorting. General study findings and limits: In blood, ubiquitous expanded tumor TCRs appeared more at resection than follow-up.

This clonotype has a count of ten or more. Its antigen is currently unknown. The V gene lost 3 bases and the J gene lost 10 bases, with 12 bases spanning the gap. The CDR3 totals 12 residues. Every individual TCR cDNA molecule carried its own unique molecular identifier, which allowed correction of PCR and sequencing errors. One entry per CDR3 protein, called by TCRdb with MiXCR from the 5' RACE reads. The profile shows under 25,000 distinct CDR3 sequences, about 9.1% of them singletons. The input for sequencing was PBMCs, taken at follow-up. This TCR was recovered from a female donor with early-stage non-small cell lung cancer. This rearrangement joins TRBV12-3 or TRBV12-4 to TRBJ1-1, with TRBD1 as a possible D gene (6 bases). In DNA, the CDR3 is TGTGCCAGCAGTTTTGAGGGGGAATCAGCTTTCTTT. Translated: CASSFEGESAFF.